This TCR beta chain emerged from a study of T cell repertoires in cytomegalovirus infection. Study context: Researchers turned to recently identified HLA-C-restricted CMV epitopes as well as well-studied HLA-B-restricted ones. Both a matching HLA type and CMV infection were indicated by public TCR beta signatures.

From the reads, TCRdb called clonotypes with MiXCR, one entry per CDR3 protein. The sample holds around 200,000 distinct CDR3 sequences, around 40% seen once. This clonotype was counted only a few times. Its antigen is unidentified. Study outcomes and limitations: Adding up the frequency of public TCR beta families identified people who carried CMV plus the relevant HLA.

The germline V and J ends were trimmed by 0 bases and 1 base, with 9 bases remaining between them. This CDR3 has 15 residues. CDR1 is SGHAT and CDR2 is FQNNGV in the germline V gene. The V gene is TRBV11-2, the J gene TRBJ1-1; a possible D gene is TRBD1 (6 bases). The sequencing used CD8+ T cells from cultured PBMCs, collected from culture after CMV antigen stimulation. The TCR comes from a human donor in good health (CMV status not recorded). Some clones in this sample may be carry-over from other donors' samples. The CDR3 is CASSLEGGGNTEAFF. CDR3 in DNA: TGTGCCAGCAGCTTAGAGGGAGGGGGGAACACTGAAGCTTTCTTT.